The 2 T cell receptor beta chains in this list originate from one sample, sequenced in a study of T cell responses to AZD1222 COVID-19 vaccine. Some clones are missing from TCRdb's copy, which holds only in-frame ones; the method was immunoSEQ multiplex PCR. The sample holds approximately 120,000 clones; about 85% are singletons and the top ten take 3.5% to 4.5%. The specimen comprised peripheral blood, sampled 28 days after the second AZD1222 dose. The receptors derive from an adult who received the AZD1222 COVID-19 vaccine.

The gene calls are TRBV9 and TRBJ1-3, with D possibly matching TRBD1 (5 bases). CDR3 length equals 17 residues. Trimming left V 0 bases short and J 0 bases short, with 13 bases between. Germline CDR1 and CDR2: SGDLS and YYNGEE. For the CDR3, the DNA is TGTGCCAGCAGCGTAGCTACAGGAATAAGCTCTGGAAACACCATATATTTT. Translation: CASSVATGISSGNTIYF.

The chain links TRBV9 to TRBJ1-2; D not resolved. V was cut by 4 bases and J by 1 base, with 14 bases left in between. Germline V gives CDR1 SGDLS, CDR2 YYNGEE. This CDR3 contains 15 residues. The DNA for the CDR3 is TGTGCCAGCAGCCCCTACACGGGATTTAACTATGGCTACACCTTC. Encoded protein: CASSPYTGFNYGYTF.